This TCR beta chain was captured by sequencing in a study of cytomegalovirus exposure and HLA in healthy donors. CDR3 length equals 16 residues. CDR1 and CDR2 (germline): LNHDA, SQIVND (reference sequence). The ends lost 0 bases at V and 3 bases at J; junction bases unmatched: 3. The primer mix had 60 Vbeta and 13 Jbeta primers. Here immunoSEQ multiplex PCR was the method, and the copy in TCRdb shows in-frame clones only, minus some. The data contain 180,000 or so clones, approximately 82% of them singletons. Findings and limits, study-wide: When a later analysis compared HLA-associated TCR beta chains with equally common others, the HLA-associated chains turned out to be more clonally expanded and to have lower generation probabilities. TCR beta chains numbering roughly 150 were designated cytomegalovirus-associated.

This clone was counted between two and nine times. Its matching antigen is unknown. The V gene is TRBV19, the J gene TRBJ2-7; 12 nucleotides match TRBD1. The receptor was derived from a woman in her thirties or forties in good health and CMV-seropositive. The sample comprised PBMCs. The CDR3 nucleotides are TGTGCCAGTAGTATAGAAGGGACAGGGGGCTTCTACGAGCAGTACTTC. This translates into CASSIEGTGGFYEQYF.